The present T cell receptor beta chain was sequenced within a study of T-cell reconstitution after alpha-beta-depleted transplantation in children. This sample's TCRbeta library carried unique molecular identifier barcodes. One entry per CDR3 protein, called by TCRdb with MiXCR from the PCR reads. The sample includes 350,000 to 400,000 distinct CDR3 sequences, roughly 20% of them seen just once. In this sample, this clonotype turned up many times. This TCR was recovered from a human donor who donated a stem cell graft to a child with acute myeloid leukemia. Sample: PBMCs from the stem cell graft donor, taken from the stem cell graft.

Written as DNA, the CDR3 is TGCAGTGTCGCCCCGGGACTAGCTCCCTACAATGAGCAGTTCTTC. It codes for CSVAPGLAPYNEQFF. This rearrangement joins TRBV20-1 to TRBJ2-1; TRBD2 matches 9 bases. Trimming at V came to 7 bases and at J to 2 bases, leaving 9 bases not matched to a gene. The CDR3 is made up of 15 amino acids. Germline V gives CDR1 DFQATT, CDR2 SNEGSKA (reference sequence).